The 20 T cell receptor beta chains listed next were all sequenced from one sample in a study of T cells after yellow fever vaccination. One entry per CDR3 protein, called by TCRdb with MiXCR from the 5' RACE reads. Of roughly 28,000 distinct CDR3 sequences listed, approximately 4.5% were seen once; the top ten hold less than 50%. The material sequenced was PBMCs, either bulk or a sorted T-cell subset (CD4+, CD8+, memory, or dextramer-sorted; not recorded which), taken on the day of the yellow fever booster vaccination. The receptors come from a man aged 18 to 35 who received the YFV17D yellow fever vaccine.

This clonotype was observed many times. The chain carries TRBV10-3 and TRBJ2-7; D call uncertain. V shed 0 bases and J shed 6 bases, with 12 bases lying between them. The CDR3 extends over 14 amino acids. Germline values: CDR1 ENHRY, CDR2 SYGVKD. The CDR3: CAISESGFSGEQYV. In DNA form, the CDR3 reads TGTGCCATCAGTGAGTCAGGATTTTCGGGCGAGCAGTACGTC.

This clonotype was counted ten times or more. The V and J genes are TRBV20-1 and TRBJ1-1; 9 bases agree with TRBD1. The V gene's germline CDR1 is DFQATT and CDR2 SNEGSKA (reference sequence). CDR3 length: 13 amino acids. V shed 6 bases, J shed 6 bases, and the junction held 8 bases outside the gene matches. This chain's CDR3 is CSAPGQGRAEAFF. Written as DNA, the CDR3 is TGCAGTGCGCCGGGACAGGGCCGGGCTGAAGCTTTCTTT.

The table lists this clonotype with many counts. This chain joins TRBV7-3 and TRBJ2-3; no reliable D call. The CDR3 contains 13 residues. Germline assignment: CDR1 SGHTA and CDR2 FQGTGA. Between the trimmed V and J ends, which lost 4 bases and 4 bases, there was a span of 9 bases. Here the CDR3 DNA reads TGTGCCAGCAGCTCCCGGCACGCAGATACGCAGTATTTT. Its protein is CASSSRHADTQYF. Using reference TRBV7-3 and TRBJ2-3 for the parts outside the CDR3, the full variable domain is GAGVSQTPSNKVTEKGKYVELRCDPISGHTALYWYRQSLGQGPEFLIYFQGTGAADDSGLPNDRFFAVRPEGSVSTLKIQRTERGDSAVYLCASSSRHADTQYFGPGTRLTVL.

This clonotype was counted only a few times. J is TRBJ2-1 and V is TRBV5-1, with 9 bases fitting TRBD1. CDR3 size: 15 residues. Germline CDR1 reads SGHRS; CDR2 reads YFSETQ. The V segment lost 0 bases and the J segment 8 bases; nucleotides outside the gene matches: 6. CDR3 sequence: CASSLVGQGAYEQFF. CDR3 nucleotide sequence: TGCGCCAGCAGCTTGGTGGGACAGGGTGCCTATGAGCAGTTCTTC. Full variable domain (remainder filled in from reference TRBV5-1 and TRBJ2-1): KAGVTQTPRYLIKTRGQQVTLSCSPISGHRSVSWYQQTPGQGLQFLFEYFSETQRNKGNFPGRFSGRQFSNSRSEMNVSTLELGDSALYLCASSLVGQGAYEQFFGPGTRLTVL.

V gene TRBV7-2 combines with J gene TRBJ1-6; D gene ambiguous. The CDR3 extends over 12 amino acids. The V gene's germline CDR1 is SGHTA and CDR2 FQGNSA. Deletions cut 4 bases from V and 2 bases from J, with 0 bases between. In DNA, the CDR3 is TGTGCCAGCAGCTCCTATAATTCACCCCTCCACTTT. Protein sequence: CASSSYNSPLHF.

This clonotype was counted many times. The V and J genes are TRBV20-1 and TRBJ2-3; D not resolved. The CDR3 is made up of 14 amino acids. The V end lost 0 bases, the J end lost 5 bases, and 12 bases lay between the germline ends. The germline gives CDR1 DFQATT, CDR2 SNEGSKA (reference sequence). The chain's CDR3 is CSARDYDIGDTQYF. CDR3 nucleotide sequence: TGCAGTGCTAGAGATTATGACATTGGAGATACGCAGTATTTT.

Ten or more counts support this clonotype. The chain has TRBV5-1 and TRBJ1-2; 7 positions match TRBD1. The CDR3 loop spans 13 amino acids. With V trimmed by 3 bases and J by 8 bases, 7 bases remained unmatched. Per the germline V gene, CDR1 is SGHRS and CDR2 is YFSETQ. The CDR3 region has the DNA TGCGCCAGCAGCTGGGGACAGAGTCTCGGCTACACCTTC. This sequence encodes CASSWGQSLGYTF.

In regard to this clonotype: A much larger clone differs by one base, so this may be a read error. The J gene is TRBJ1-1, the V gene TRBV6-2 or TRBV6-3; D may be TRBD1 (5 bases). Trimming removed 6 bases from V and 10 bases from J, with 15 bases in between. The V gene's germline CDR1 is MNHEY and CDR2 SVGEGT. The CDR3 runs 12 residues. In DNA, the CDR3 is TGTGCCAGCAGCCTCTCAGGGTCGGCAGCTTTCTTT. This translates into CASSLSGSAAFF.

This clonotype was seen ten or more times. The chain joins TRBV2 to TRBJ2-5, with D possibly being TRBD2 (5 bases). The CDR3 totals 13 residues. Germline CDR1 SNHLY, CDR2 FYNNEI. V lost 7 bases and J 7 bases, leaving 16 bases between the germline ends. CDR3: CASNDLEGGTQYF. The DNA for the CDR3 is TGTGCCAGCAACGATCTAGAGGGCGGGACCCAGTACTTC.

The chain combines TRBV10-3 with TRBJ2-7, with 12 bases matching TRBD1. V gave up 4 bases and J gave up 5 bases; unmatched junction bases: 6. Germline V CDR1 and CDR2: ENHRY, SYGVKD. There are 15 residues in the CDR3. CDR3 nucleotides: TGTGCCATCAGTGCGGGGGACAGGGGGCAGAACGAGCAGTACTTC. Its translation is CAISAGDRGQNEQYF.

This clonotype was counted ten times or more. V and J are TRBV12-3 or TRBV12-4 and TRBJ2-3, with unresolved D. CDR3 size: 11 residues. Between the trimmed V and J ends, which lost 6 bases and 3 bases, there was a span of 4 bases. CDR3 region: CASRRTDTQYF. CDR3 bases: TGTGCCAGCAGGAGAACAGATACGCAGTATTTT.

This clonotype was detected many times. The chain recombines TRBV4-3 with TRBJ2-1; D is possibly TRBD1 (6 bases). Trimming left V 0 bases short and J 0 bases short, with 15 bases between. This CDR3 has 18 amino acids. Germline CDR1 LGHNA, CDR2 YSLEER. CDR3 amino acids: CASSQDPRGTSSYNEQFF. Written as DNA, the CDR3 is TGCGCCAGCAGCCAAGATCCGAGGGGGACGAGCTCCTACAATGAGCAGTTCTTC.

This clonotype was detected many times. CDR3 bases: TGTGCCAGCAGTCGTTTACAGGGGTCCAATGAGCAGTTCTTC. Translation gives CASSRLQGSNEQFF. The gene calls are TRBV12-3 or TRBV12-4 and TRBJ2-1, with 7 bases aligning to TRBD1. This CDR3 is built from 14 residues. V shed 5 bases and J 6 bases; nucleotides not matched to a gene: 7.

This clonotype was detected many times. The rearrangement links TRBV6-1 to TRBJ2-4, with a possible D match to TRBD2 (5 bases). Germline CDR1 and CDR2: MNHNS and SASEGT. Deletions cut 6 bases from V and 7 bases from J, with 13 bases between. CDR3 length: 13 residues. CDR3 DNA: TGTGCCAGCAGCGAAAGAGAGGGTAACATTCAGTACTTC. Translation gives CASSEREGNIQYF.

This clonotype has at least ten counts. V usage is TRBV7-3 and J usage is TRBJ2-3, with 12 bases fitting TRBD1. This CDR3 region has 14 residues. In germline, CDR1 is SGHTA, CDR2 FQGTGA. Trimming cost V 5 bases and J 4 bases; bases outside gene matches: 1. The DNA for the CDR3 is TGTGCCAGCAGCGGGACAGGGGGCTCAGATACGCAGTATTTT. Its protein is CASSGTGGSDTQYF.

Sample share makes this clonotype large. The rearrangement links TRBV5-4 to TRBJ2-1; weak D call: TRBD2 (6 bases). There are 15 residues in the CDR3. V was pared by 0 bases and J by 4 bases, with 11 bases between. Germline V gives CDR1 SGHNT, CDR2 YYREEE (reference sequence). CDR3 coding DNA: TGTGCCAGCAGCTTGGATGGGACTTCGTACAATGAGCAGTTCTTC. This encodes CASSLDGTSYNEQFF.

This clonotype came up many times. The gene calls are TRBV7-9 and TRBJ1-1; TRBD1 matches 7 bases. Germline CDR1 SEHNR, CDR2 FQNEAQ (reference sequence). The J segment lost 1 base and the V segment lost 2 bases, leaving 7 bases of the junction unmatched. The CDR3 runs to 16 residues. The CDR3 DNA reads TGTGCCAGCAGCTTACTCCGGGGACAGCGGAACACTGAAGCTTTCTTT. Protein product: CASSLLRGQRNTEAFF.

This clonotype was seen a few times. V and J are TRBV3-1 and TRBJ1-6; 8 bases match TRBD1. Germline CDR1 reads LGHDT; CDR2 reads YNNKEL (reference sequence). The V gene end was trimmed by 1 base and the J gene end by 11 bases; junction bases not matched to a gene: 4. There are 14 residues in the CDR3. CDR3 sequence reads: CASSQGTGFAPLHF. The CDR3 bases are TGTGCCAGCAGCCAAGGGACAGGGTTCGCACCCCTCCACTTT.

Ten or more counts support this clonotype. The gene calls are TRBV28 and TRBJ2-2; no clear D. The germline V gene encodes CDR1 MDHEN and CDR2 SYDVKM. The CDR3 has 15 amino acids. V shed 8 bases and J shed 1 base, with 14 bases lying between them. The CDR3 nucleotides read TGTGCCAGCGCCAGGATCCGGGTGAACACCGGGGAGCTGTTTTTT. This codes for CASARIRVNTGELFF.

This clonotype was seen many times. The chain uses TRBV2 and TRBJ2-5; 13 bases match TRBD2. Germline values: CDR1 SNHLY, CDR2 FYNNEI. This CDR3 spans 16 amino acids. J was trimmed by 7 bases and V by 4 bases; bases with no gene match: 9. CDR3 DNA sequence: TGTGCCAGCAGTGTCCGACTAGCGGGGGGCCAGGCGACCCAGTACTTC. Its protein is CASSVRLAGGQATQYF.